This T cell receptor (beta chain) was retrieved from a study of post-analysis software for immune sequencing data. At the level of the study: Relapsing-remitting, secondary progressive and progressive-relapsing forms of multiple sclerosis all featured among disease courses. Findings and caveats of the study: The study found TRBV5-6, TRBV5-1 and TRBV20-1 among roughly 5 TRBV segments more frequent in patients than controls. Multiple sclerosis patients showed significantly lower normalized Chao1 diversity than controls did. Co-batched samples clustered tightly together by F measure.

As regards this clonotype: The antigen is not known.

Trimming took 1 base from V and 0 from J; bases not matched to a gene: 6. This CDR3 is 17 amino acids long. Germline CDR1 and CDR2: LGHDT and YNNKEL (reference sequence). TCR beta cDNA libraries had unique molecular identifiers. T cells numbering about 0.85 to 10 million yielded cDNA molecules that totaled around 500,000. From the PCR reads, TCRdb called clonotypes with MiXCR, one entry per CDR3 protein. The table shows some 890,000 distinct CDR3 sequences, with roughly 50% occurring only once. The specimen was blood. The receptor's source is a girl aged 5 to 17 with multiple sclerosis. This chain uses TRBV3-1 with TRBJ2-1, with 7 bases matching TRBD2. CDR3 sequence: CASSQGWLADSYNEQFF. In nucleotides, the CDR3 is TGTGCCAGCAGCCAAGGATGGCTAGCGGACTCCTACAATGAGCAGTTCTTC.